These 6 T cell receptor beta chains were all obtained from the same sample, sequenced in a study of glioma-infiltrating T cells after dendritic cell vaccination. TCRdb's table, derived via immunoSEQ multiplex PCR, lists solely in-frame clones and lacks some. This table holds more than 70,000 clones, around 87% found once. The time point was: after dendritic cell vaccination, including at tumor progression/relapse. The material sequenced was blood, taken after dendritic cell vaccination. Every receptor here comes from a human donor with glioblastoma.

V gene TRBV18 combines with J gene TRBJ2-5, with 7 bases that match TRBD2. The V and J ends lost 6 bases and 3 bases, in that order; junction bases with no gene match: 4. The length of the CDR3 is 13 residues. CDR1 and CDR2 (germline): KGHSH, LQKENI. The CDR3 sequence is CASSAGAEETQYF. In DNA form, the CDR3 reads TGTGCCAGCTCGGCGGGAGCCGAAGAGACCCAGTACTTC.

A word on this clone: The junction does not match germline at one end; this may be a read error. This chain joins TRBV7-9 and TRBJ1-2, with a tentative D call TRBD1 (5 bases). From germline, CDR1 is SEHNR and CDR2 FQNEAQ (reference sequence). The CDR3 loop spans 14 amino acids. The CDR3 nucleotides read TGTGCCAGCAGCTTGGTCCTTGGGTTGGCTCCGGGGGCCTTC. Translation gives CASSLVLGLAPGAF.

This chain links TRBV6-1 with TRBJ1-6; TRBD1 agrees at 9 bases. Per germline, CDR1 MNHNS and CDR2 SASEGT. With 7 bases clipped from V and 8 bases from J, the junction kept 9 bases outside the gene matches. The CDR3 loop spans 15 amino acids. This chain's CDR3 is CASIDTGGADSPLHF. CDR3 DNA sequence: TGTGCCAGCATCGACACAGGGGGCGCGGATTCACCCCTCCACTTT.

The chain links TRBV9 to TRBJ2-7; TRBD1 is a possible D gene (6 bases). CDR3 size: 14 residues. The V and J ends lost 2 bases and 6 bases respectively, with 15 bases between them. Per germline, CDR1 SGDLS and CDR2 YYNGEE. CDR3 amino acids: CASSVGTTEGEQYF. The CDR3 DNA follows: TGTGCCAGCAGCGTCGGGACAACCGAAGGCGAGCAGTACTTC.

The chain uses TRBV7-9 and TRBJ1-4; 11 positions match TRBD1. The CDR3 length is 15 residues. The trim removed 1 base at V and 8 bases at J, leaving 3 bases unmatched. The germline gives CDR1 SEHNR, CDR2 FQNEAQ (reference sequence). The CDR3 DNA follows: TGTGCCAGCAGCTTAGAGGGGACAGGGGGAGAAAAACTGTTTTTT. Its protein product is CASSLEGTGGEKLFF.

The V gene is TRBV4-3, the J gene TRBJ2-7, with 11 positions matching TRBD1. In germline, CDR1 is LGHNA, CDR2 YSLEER. V trimming: 4 bases; J trimming: 4 bases; junction bases outside the gene matches: 3. The CDR3 is 14 residues long. The CDR3 here is CASSPDRGRYEQYF. The CDR3 nucleotides are TGCGCCAGCAGCCCGGACAGGGGGCGGTACGAGCAGTACTTC.